The 6 T cell receptor beta chains given below trace back to one sample, sequenced in a study of blood T cells in healthy people across ages. For the second PCR, which ran for about 6 to 11 cycles, a sample-barcoded 5' primer and a J-beta primer mix were used. Via MiXCR, TCRdb re-called the 5' RACE reads, giving one row per CDR3 protein. The sample includes hundreds of thousands of distinct CDR3 sequences, about 49% seen only once; the top ten take roughly 51%. Specimen: blood. The receptors stem from a man in his sixties in good health.

J is TRBJ1-1 and V is TRBV9; perhaps TRBD1 as D (5 bases). From germline, CDR1 is SGDLS and CDR2 YYNGEE. This CDR3 is 15 amino acids long. Trimming pared 0 bases from V and 0 bases from J, leaving 9 bases between. The CDR3: CASSVGGPMNTEAFF. The CDR3, as DNA: TGTGCCAGCAGCGTAGGGGGACCGATGAACACTGAAGCTTTCTTT.

J is TRBJ2-6 and V is TRBV12-3 or TRBV12-4; D gene uncertain. This CDR3 is 15 amino acids long. V lost 8 bases and J lost 5, with 16 bases in between. CDR3 DNA: TGTGCCAGCGCCAGCGAGGCCAGCCGGGCCAACGTCCTGACTTTC. Residues: CASASEASRANVLTF.

The V call is TRBV6-1, the J call TRBJ2-6; maybe TRBD1 (6 bases). Trimming pared 7 bases from V and 2 bases from J, leaving 12 bases between. The length of the CDR3 is 15 residues. Germline V CDR1 and CDR2: MNHNS, SASEGT. The CDR3 reads CASTEGGAGANVLTF. The CDR3, as DNA: TGTGCCAGCACCGAAGGGGGAGCTGGGGCCAACGTCCTGACTTTC.

This chain links TRBV3-1 with TRBJ2-1, with a tentative D call TRBD1 (6 bases). This CDR3 has 15 residues. Germline loops: CDR1 LGHDT, CDR2 YNNKEL (reference sequence). V gave up 0 bases and J gave up 8 bases, with 14 bases separating them. The CDR3: CASSQDVGAGDEQFF. The CDR3 nucleotides are TGTGCCAGCAGCCAAGATGTGGGGGCCGGGGATGAGCAGTTCTTC.

This clonotype came up a few times. The rearrangement links TRBV5-1 to TRBJ2-5, with a weak D call TRBD1 (6 bases). Trimming shortened V by 4 bases and J by 0 bases, and 16 bases separated the two germline ends. CDR3 size: 16 residues. Per the germline V gene, CDR1 is SGHRS and CDR2 is YFSETQ. CDR3 nucleotides: TGCGCCAGCAGCGTTGCAGCCGACAGGCACCAAGAGACCCAGTACTTC. It codes for CASSVAADRHQETQYF. Filled out from reference TRBV5-1 and TRBJ2-5, the complete variable domain reads KAGVTQTPRYLIKTRGQQVTLSCSPISGHRSVSWYQQTPGQGLQFLFEYFSETQRNKGNFPGRFSGRQFSNSRSEMNVSTLELGDSALYLCASSVAADRHQETQYFGPGTRLLVL.

The chain recombines TRBV28 with TRBJ2-1; 9 bases map to TRBD2. J gave up 4 bases and V 7 bases, and 8 bases lay outside the gene matches. CDR1 and CDR2 (germline): MDHEN, SYDVKM. This CDR3 contains 15 residues. CDR3 sequence: CASTRPREGYNEQFF. The CDR3 DNA follows: TGTGCCAGCACCCGACCGCGGGAGGGTTACAATGAGCAGTTCTTC.